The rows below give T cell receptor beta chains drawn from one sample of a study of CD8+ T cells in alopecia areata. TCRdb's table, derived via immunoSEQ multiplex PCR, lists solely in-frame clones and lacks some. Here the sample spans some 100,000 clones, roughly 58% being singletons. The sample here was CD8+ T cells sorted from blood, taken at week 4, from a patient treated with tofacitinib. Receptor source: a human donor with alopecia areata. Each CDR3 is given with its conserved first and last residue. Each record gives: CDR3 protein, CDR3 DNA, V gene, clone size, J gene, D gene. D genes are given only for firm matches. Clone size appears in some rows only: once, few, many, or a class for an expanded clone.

CDR3 protein: CSVEGEETQYF
CDR3 DNA: TGCAGCGTTGAAGGTGAAGAGACCCAGTACTTC
V gene: TRBV29-1
clone size: few
J gene: TRBJ2-5
D gene: .

CDR3 protein: CSVVAGTYEQYF
CDR3 DNA: TGCAGCGTTGTGGCTGGGACCTACGAGCAGTACTTC
V gene: TRBV29-1
clone size: .
J gene: TRBJ2-7
D gene: .

CDR3 protein: CASSWGGALQETQYF
CDR3 DNA: TGTGCCAGCAGCTGGGGGGGAGCACTTCAAGAGACCCAGTACTTC
V gene: TRBV7-9
clone size: .
J gene: TRBJ2-5
D gene: TRBD2

CDR3 protein: CASSQERGGTEAFF
CDR3 DNA: TGCGCCAGCAGCCAAGAACGAGGGGGCACTGAAGCTTTCTTT
V gene: TRBV4-3
clone size: once
J gene: TRBJ1-1
D gene: .

CDR3 protein: CASSLPSGGIIIIQYF
CDR3 DNA: TGTGCCAGCAGCTTACCTAGCGGGGGGATTATCATCATTCAGTACTTC
V gene: TRBV7-9
clone size: .
J gene: TRBJ2-4
D gene: TRBD2

CDR3 protein: CSVQGELATEAFF
CDR3 DNA: TGCAGCGTCCAAGGGGAGTTAGCCACTGAAGCTTTCTTT
V gene: TRBV29-1
clone size: .
J gene: TRBJ1-1
D gene: .

CDR3 protein: CASSDPGTGGVYEQYF
CDR3 DNA: TGTGCCAGCAGTGATCCCGGGACAGGGGGCGTCTACGAGCAGTACTTC
V gene: TRBV25-1
clone size: .
J gene: TRBJ2-7
D gene: TRBD1

CDR3 protein: CAWSAGAGTDTQYF
CDR3 DNA: TGTGCCTGGAGTGCAGGGGCGGGTACAGATACGCAGTATTTT
V gene: TRBV30
clone size: few
J gene: TRBJ2-3
D gene: .

CDR3 protein: CASTPRDSPQETQYF
CDR3 DNA: TGTGCCAGTACCCCACGGGACAGCCCACAAGAGACCCAGTACTTC
V gene: TRBV19
clone size: .
J gene: TRBJ2-5
D gene: TRBD1

CDR3 protein: CASSPLFGRGQLHLHF
CDR3 DNA: TGTGCCAGCAGCCCATTATTCGGGCGAGGGCAGCTTCATCTGCATTTT
V gene: TRBV7-9
clone size: once
J gene: TRBJ1-5
D gene: .

CDR3 protein: CASSVEGSPSDTQYF
CDR3 DNA: TGTGCCAGCAGCGTAGAGGGCTCTCCGTCAGATACGCAGTATTTT
V gene: TRBV9
clone size: .
J gene: TRBJ2-3
D gene: .

CDR3 protein: CASSLAAGPSYEQYF
CDR3 DNA: TGTGCCAGCAGCTTGGCGGCAGGCCCCTCCTACGAGCAGTACTTC
V gene: TRBV7-2
clone size: few
J gene: TRBJ2-7
D gene: .

CDR3 protein: CSVASELGGYGYTF
CDR3 DNA: TGCAGCGTTGCCTCCGAGTTGGGTGGCTATGGCTACACCTTC
V gene: TRBV29-1
clone size: few
J gene: TRBJ1-2
D gene: .

CDR3 protein: CARSTSGNTIYF
CDR3 DNA: TGTGCCCGGAGTACATCTGGAAACACCATATATTTT
V gene: TRBV30
clone size: .
J gene: TRBJ1-3
D gene: .

CDR3 protein: CASSLDGYEQYF
CDR3 DNA: TGCGCCAGCAGCTTGGACGGGTACGAGCAGTACTTC
V gene: TRBV5-1
clone size: .
J gene: TRBJ2-7
D gene: .

CDR3 protein: CASSHSFGEASYEQYF
CDR3 DNA: TGCGCCAGCAGCCATTCGTTCGGGGAAGCGTCCTACGAGCAGTACTTC
V gene: TRBV4-1
clone size: medium-sized
J gene: TRBJ2-7
D gene: .

CDR3 protein: CATSLVPESRDGTQYF
CDR3 DNA: TGTGCCACCAGCCTCGTACCCGAGAGCCGAGATGGGACCCAGTACTTC
V gene: TRBV15
clone size: .
J gene: TRBJ2-5
D gene: .

CDR3 protein: CASSFSGGAQGEQFF
CDR3 DNA: TGTGCCAGCAGCTTTAGCGGGGGGGCCCAGGGTGAGCAGTTCTTC
V gene: TRBV11-2
clone size: .
J gene: TRBJ2-1
D gene: TRBD2

CDR3 protein: CASSIVGNEQYF
CDR3 DNA: TGTGCCAGTAGTATCGTCGGGAACGAGCAGTACTTC
V gene: TRBV19
clone size: .
J gene: TRBJ2-7
D gene: .

CDR3 protein: CASSQETRPYNEQFF
CDR3 DNA: TGCGCCAGCAGCCAAGAAACTAGACCCTACAATGAGCAGTTCTTC
V gene: TRBV4-1
clone size: .
J gene: TRBJ2-1
D gene: .

CDR3 protein: CSVEDLGWQYF
CDR3 DNA: TGCAGCGTTGAAGATTTAGGGTGGCAGTACTTC
V gene: TRBV29-1
clone size: few
J gene: TRBJ2-7
D gene: .

CDR3 protein: CASSTWTAGEETQYF
CDR3 DNA: TGTGCCAGCAGCACTTGGACAGCGGGCGAGGAGACCCAGTACTTC
V gene: TRBV7-2
clone size: .
J gene: TRBJ2-5
D gene: .

CDR3 protein: CASSPERNYGYTF
CDR3 DNA: TGCGCCAGCAGCCCAGAAAGAAACTATGGCTACACCTTC
V gene: TRBV4-1
clone size: .
J gene: TRBJ1-2
D gene: .

CDR3 protein: CASSSPGLKDEQYF
CDR3 DNA: TGTGCCAGCAGTTCACCGGGACTAAAGGACGAGCAGTACTTC
V gene: TRBV6-5
clone size: .
J gene: TRBJ2-7
D gene: TRBD2

CDR3 protein: CASSLEASGGALDEQFF
CDR3 DNA: TGTGCCAGCAGCTTAGAGGCTAGCGGGGGGGCACTCGATGAGCAGTTCTTC
V gene: TRBV4-2
clone size: few
J gene: TRBJ2-1
D gene: TRBD2

CDR3 protein: CSVFQVGSTEAFF
CDR3 DNA: TGCAGCGTTTTCCAGGTCGGATCCACTGAAGCTTTCTTT
V gene: TRBV29-1
clone size: .
J gene: TRBJ1-1
D gene: .

CDR3 protein: CAWGTTGVPLYGYTF
CDR3 DNA: TGTGCCTGGGGCACTACGGGGGTTCCACTGTATGGCTACACCTTC
V gene: TRBV30
clone size: .
J gene: TRBJ1-2
D gene: .

CDR3 protein: CASSEEAGDGYTF
CDR3 DNA: TGCGCCAGCAGCGAAGAAGCAGGGGATGGCTACACCTTC
V gene: TRBV4-1
clone size: .
J gene: TRBJ1-2
D gene: .

CDR3 protein: CAWTIGAGGDTQYF
CDR3 DNA: TGTGCCTGGACGATCGGGGCAGGCGGAGATACGCAGTATTTT
V gene: TRBV30
clone size: few
J gene: TRBJ2-3
D gene: .

CDR3 protein: CATSTNEGTSGGYEQYF
CDR3 DNA: TGTGCCACCAGCACGAACGAGGGGACTAGCGGGGGGTACGAGCAGTACTTC
V gene: TRBV15
clone size: .
J gene: TRBJ2-7
D gene: TRBD2

CDR3 protein: CASSPLQGSQPQHF
CDR3 DNA: TGTGCCAGCAGCCCCCTACAGGGGAGTCAGCCCCAGCATTTT
V gene: TRBV6-5
clone size: .
J gene: TRBJ1-5
D gene: TRBD1

CDR3 protein: CASSDIRSEVETQYF
CDR3 DNA: TGCGCCAGCAGTGACATACGCTCGGAGGTAGAGACCCAGTACTTC
V gene: TRBV10-2
clone size: .
J gene: TRBJ2-5
D gene: .

CDR3 protein: CASSLVPDSYEQYF
CDR3 DNA: TGCGCCAGCAGCTTGGTACCGGACTCCTACGAGCAGTACTTC
V gene: TRBV5-1
clone size: .
J gene: TRBJ2-7
D gene: .

CDR3 protein: CAWRPPAGFYGYTF
CDR3 DNA: TGTGCCTGGAGACCCCCGGCGGGGTTCTATGGCTACACCTTC
V gene: TRBV30
clone size: .
J gene: TRBJ1-2
D gene: .

CDR3 protein: CASTQVQGPLNEQFF
CDR3 DNA: TGTGCCAGCACCCAAGTGCAAGGGCCCCTCAATGAGCAGTTCTTC
V gene: TRBV6-5
clone size: .
J gene: TRBJ2-1
D gene: .

CDR3 protein: CSGERLGEQYF
CDR3 DNA: TGCAGCGGGGAGCGACTGGGCGAGCAGTACTTC
V gene: TRBV29-1
clone size: .
J gene: TRBJ2-7
D gene: .

CDR3 protein: CASSEGAGDSHQPQHF
CDR3 DNA: TGTGCCAGCAGTGAAGGGGCAGGGGACTCCCATCAGCCCCAGCATTTT
V gene: TRBV25-1
clone size: .
J gene: TRBJ1-5
D gene: .

CDR3 protein: CAWKGTGALGYTF
CDR3 DNA: TGTGCCTGGAAAGGAACAGGGGCCCTTGGCTACACCTTC
V gene: TRBV30
clone size: .
J gene: TRBJ1-2
D gene: TRBD1

CDR3 protein: CATSSSGAGLYYGYTF
CDR3 DNA: TGTGCCACCAGCAGTTCAGGGGCAGGCCTATATTATGGCTACACCTTC
V gene: TRBV15
clone size: .
J gene: TRBJ1-2
D gene: .

CDR3 protein: CAWTTGQNNEQFF
CDR3 DNA: TGTGCCTGGACGACGGGACAGAACAATGAGCAGTTCTTC
V gene: TRBV30
clone size: .
J gene: TRBJ2-1
D gene: TRBD1

CDR3 protein: CAIRDTGEEETQYF
CDR3 DNA: TGTGCCATCAGGGACACGGGGGAGGAAGAGACCCAGTACTTC
V gene: TRBV10-3
clone size: few
J gene: TRBJ2-5
D gene: .

CDR3 protein: CASSQTGQTFGYTF
CDR3 DNA: TGTGCCAGCAGCCAAACGGGACAGACGTTTGGCTACACCTTC
V gene: TRBV14
clone size: .
J gene: TRBJ1-2
D gene: TRBD1